This T cell receptor beta chain emerged from a study of T cell responses to AZD1222 COVID-19 vaccine. This clone was seen just once. The table came from immunoSEQ multiplex PCR; TCRdb's copy has only in-frame clones and leaves some out. This table holds more than 100,000 clones, more than 75% found once. Per germline, CDR1 PRHDT and CDR2 FYEKMQ (reference sequence). There are 15 residues in the CDR3. V lost 7 bases and J lost 4; bases outside the gene matches: 9. The V call is TRBV13, the J call TRBJ2-1; 8 bases are shared with TRBD2. This specimen consisted of peripheral blood, obtained on day 0 of AZD1222 vaccination. The TCR originated in an adult in good health. Here the CDR3 reads CASTSRLATYNEQFF. The CDR3 nucleotides read TGTGCCAGCACCTCTCGACTAGCGACTTACAATGAGCAGTTCTTC.